This T cell receptor (beta chain) derives from a study of blood T cell repertoires in COVID-19. The participants were between about 18 and 90 years old and came from 24 US areas. The CDR3 contains 14 residues. V lost 4 bases to trimming and J lost 7 bases, with 11 bases between them. CDR1 and CDR2 (germline): ENHRY, SYGVKD. Produced via immunoSEQ multiplex PCR; TCRdb's table is partial and in-frame only. The data show about 250,000 clones, 65% to 90% seen once. The rearrangement joins TRBV10-3 to TRBJ1-6; weak D call: TRBD1 (5 bases). Sequenced sample: PBMCs or T cells enriched from blood (not recorded which). This clonotype was obtained from a woman aged 45-65 years with acute COVID-19. This CDR3 reads CAISAGAENSPLHF. The CDR3 region has the DNA TGTGCCATCAGTGCTGGGGCCGAAAATTCACCCCTCCACTTT.